These T cell receptor beta chains were read from a single sample in a study of blood T cell repertoires in COVID-19. The table came from immunoSEQ multiplex PCR; TCRdb's copy has only in-frame clones and leaves some out. This table holds roughly 60,000 clones, approximately 88% found once. What was sequenced was peripheral blood. The receptors come from a man between 50 and 59 years old with active COVID-19. The CDR3 runs from the conserved cysteine through the conserved F or W. The D gene is left open where the match is weak. For some rows the clone size is stated as once, few or many, or as a class when expanded; others skip it.

-	TRBJ1-2	TRBD1	TRBV5-5	TGTGCCAGCAGCTTGAGAACAGGGGGCCACTATGGCTACACCTTC	CASSLRTGGHYGYTF
-	TRBJ1-6	-	TRBV12-5	TGTGCTAGTGGTTTGGAACAGGGAAAGTCACCCCTCCACTTT	CASGLEQGKSPLHF
-	TRBJ2-7	TRBD2	TRBV11-2	TGTGCCAGCAGCTTAGAAGGCGGGGGGCTGTACGAGCAGTACTTC	CASSLEGGGLYEQYF
-	TRBJ2-7	TRBD1	TRBV5-4	TGTGCCAGCAGCTACGACAGGGGTCACTACGAGCAGTACTTC	CASSYDRGHYEQYF
-	TRBJ2-5	-	TRBV5-8	TGTGCCAGCAGCTTGTACCACAGCCAAGAGACCCAGTACTTC	CASSLYHSQETQYF
-	TRBJ2-3	TRBD2	TRBV9	TGTGCCAGCAGTGTCCGGGGGGGCGAGCCAGATACGCAGTATTTT	CASSVRGGEPDTQYF
-	TRBJ2-2	-	TRBV14	TGTGCCAGCAGCCGGGGGCTCACCGGGGAGCTGTTTTTT	CASSRGLTGELFF
-	TRBJ2-3	-	TRBV3-1/TRBV3-2	TGTGCCAGCAGCTCATCAGGGCTCGGTACGCAGTATTTT	CASSSSGLGTQYF
-	TRBJ2-3	TRBD2	TRBV5-6	TGTGCCAGCAGCGAAACTGGGACTAGCGGGGGCACAGATACGCAGTATTTT	CASSETGTSGGTDTQYF
once	TRBJ1-4	TRBD1	TRBV2	TGTGCCAGCAGTGACGACACAGGGGGCAGACTGTTTTTT	CASSDDTGGRLFF
-	TRBJ1-6	TRBD1	TRBV10-2	TGCGCCAGCAGTGGAGACAGGGTTTCACCCCTCCACTTT	CASSGDRVSPLHF
-	TRBJ2-7	-	TRBV6-2/TRBV6-3	TGTGCCAGCAGTTACTGGACTCCAAGCTCCTACGAGCAGTACTTC	CASSYWTPSSYEQYF
-	TRBJ2-7	TRBD2	TRBV3-1/TRBV3-2	TGTGCCAGCAGCCTTAAGGGGGGAGCGGGGGATTTCTACGAGCAGTACTTC	CASSLKGGAGDFYEQYF
few	TRBJ1-1	-	TRBV2	TGTGCCACCGTGGAACAGAGCACTGAAGCTTTCTTT	CATVEQSTEAFF
-	TRBJ2-7	TRBD1	TRBV6-1	TGTGCCAGCAGTGAAGGTGGGACAGGGAGGAACGAGCAGTACTTC	CASSEGGTGRNEQYF
-	TRBJ2-3	-	TRBV18	TGTGCCAGCTCATTTTCCCTCACAGATACGCAGTATTTT	CASSFSLTDTQYF
-	TRBJ1-1	-	TRBV2	TGTGCCAGCACAGGGGCGCGTACTGAAGCTTTCTTT	CASTGARTEAFF
few	TRBJ2-3	TRBD1	TRBV15	TGTGCCACCAGCAGACCAGACAGGGGGCAAGATACGCAGTATTTT	CATSRPDRGQDTQYF
-	TRBJ1-2	TRBD1	TRBV2	TGTGCCAGCAGTGGTAGACAGGGGTTCTCTGGCTACACCTTC	CASSGRQGFSGYTF